This T cell receptor beta chain was recorded in a study of blood T cell repertoires in COVID-19. Study overall: T cells, B-cell-depleted T cells, or PBMCs provided the cDNA or gDNA that served as material.

Clones were sequenced by immunoSEQ multiplex PCR, and TCRdb holds only the in-frame ones, with some missing. Among 150,000 to 200,000 clones, roughly 83% were seen once, and the ten largest hold roughly 9.1%. Which cohort a participant joined came from the clinical history participants gave. Among Cohort 3 donors, those recovered had two negative PCRs, clearance, or symptom resolution. The CDR3 spans 15 residues. V was clipped by 4 bases and J by 1 base, with 13 bases between them. Per the germline V gene, CDR1 is MNHEY and CDR2 is SMNVEV (reference sequence). The chain employs TRBV27 and TRBJ1-1; D perhaps matches TRBD1 (5 bases). Sequences were obtained from PBMCs or T cells enriched from blood (not recorded which). This TCR was recovered from a woman in her 30s who had recovered from COVID-19. Here the CDR3 reads CASSWRGQGNTEAFF. The CDR3 DNA reads as TGTGCCAGCAGTTGGAGGGGCCAGGGGAACACTGAAGCTTTCTTT.